Each of the 28 T cell receptor beta chains below was sequenced from the same sample in a study of T-cell reconstitution after alpha-beta-depleted transplantation in children. The authors prepared the TCRbeta library with unique molecular identifiers. TCRdb reanalysed the PCR reads using MiXCR and keeps one entry per CDR3 protein. The sample comprises some 150,000 distinct CDR3 sequences, 8.8% of which are singletons, and about a sixth rests with the top ten. Here the sequenced sample was PBMCs, mostly from graft donor cells, taken 180 days after TCRalphabeta/CD19-depleted stem cell transplant. Receptor source: a female patient under 10 years old who had a stem cell transplant for congenital amegakaryocytic thrombocytopenia, so the T cells may come from the graft donor.

This clonotype has at least ten counts. The chain links TRBV28 to TRBJ2-7, with D maybe TRBD2 (5 bases). From germline, CDR1 is MDHEN and CDR2 SYDVKM. The V gene lost 3 bases and the J gene lost 7 bases, with 10 bases spanning the gap. The CDR3 extends over 12 amino acids. Here the CDR3 reads CASSFLGGEQYF. CDR3 in DNA: TGTGCCAGCAGTTTTCTTGGAGGAGAGCAGTACTTC.

This clonotype was picked up many times. The gene calls are TRBV28 and TRBJ2-7; D remains ambiguous. Trimming removed 2 bases at V and 6 bases at J, with 11 bases between. The germline gives CDR1 MDHEN, CDR2 SYDVKM. This CDR3 spans 13 amino acids. CDR3 residues: CASSLPSAREQYF. CDR3 nucleotides: TGTGCCAGCAGTTTACCCTCTGCGCGCGAGCAGTACTTC.

This clonotype was recorded many times. This chain links TRBV28 with TRBJ2-2; 9 positions match TRBD2. CDR1 MDHEN and CDR2 SYDVKM come from the germline V gene. The CDR3 extends over 15 amino acids. J was trimmed by 7 bases and V by 4 bases; bases with no gene match: 7. This chain's CDR3 is CASSSRGGAVGELFF. CDR3 DNA: TGTGCCAGCAGTTCACGCGGGGGGGCGGTCGGGGAGCTGTTTTTT. Complete variable domain (other parts from reference TRBV28 and TRBJ2-2): DVKVTQSSRYLVKRTGEKVFLECVQDMDHENMFWYRQDPGLGLRLIYFSYDVKMKEKGDIPEGYSVSREKKERFSLILESASTNQTSMYLCASSSRGGAVGELFFGEGSRLTVL.

Many counts were recorded for this clonotype. This chain uses TRBV7-3 with TRBJ2-1; 9 positions agree with TRBD2. After removal of 5 bases from V and 8 bases from J, the junction contained 13 bases not matched to a gene. This CDR3 is 16 amino acids long. The germline V gene encodes CDR1 SGHTA and CDR2 FQGTGA. CDR3 bases: TGTGCCAGCAGCCCGGATGAGGCGGGAGGGGTGGATGAGCAGTTCTTC. Protein sequence: CASSPDEAGGVDEQFF.

This clonotype was detected only once. The rearrangement uses TRBV20-1 and TRBJ2-7, with D tentatively TRBD2 (6 bases). CDR3 length: 15 amino acids. CDR1 and CDR2 (germline): DFQATT, SNEGSKA (reference sequence). V lost 3 bases and J lost 9, with 24 bases in between. The CDR3 bases are TGCAGTGCTAGCTCACTAGCAGGCGTAGGTAGAAGGCAGTACTTC. Translated: CSASSLAGVGRRQYF.

This clonotype was found many times. The rearrangement joins TRBV7-3 to TRBJ2-3; D remains ambiguous. The V end lost 7 bases, the J end lost 4 bases, and 12 bases lay between the germline ends. The CDR3 loop spans 13 amino acids. Germline V lookup: CDR1 SGHTA, CDR2 FQGTGA. The CDR3 DNA reads as TGTGCCAGCAAGCCCTACGGTTCAGATACGCAGTATTTT. It specifies CASKPYGSDTQYF.

With respect to this clonotype: A clone one base away is much larger, so this may be a read error. The chain links TRBV7-2 to TRBJ2-7; D ambiguous. Germline V gives CDR1 SGHTA, CDR2 FQGNSA. The CDR3 extends over 12 amino acids. The DNA for the CDR3 is TGTTCCAGCAGCTTCGCCGGATACGAGCAGTACTTC. Residues: CSSSFAGYEQYF.

Concerning this clonotype: Given a much more abundant clone one base away, this may be a read error. The chain uses TRBV20-1 and TRBJ2-1, with 10 bases that match TRBD2. V shed 0 bases, J shed 4 bases, and the junction held 12 bases outside the gene matches. CDR1 and CDR2 from the germline V gene are DFQATT and SNEGSKA (reference sequence). The CDR3 length is 18 residues. The CDR3 coding sequence is TGCAGTGCTAGAGATTTGCCAGGACTAGCGGATAGGTACAATGAGCAGTTCTTC. The encoded protein is CSARDLPGLADRYNEQFF.

This clonotype has ten or more counts. The gene calls are TRBV20-1 and TRBJ1-1; no clear D. The ends were cut back, 2 bases at V and 5 bases at J, with 12 bases in the middle. This CDR3 is 13 amino acids long. The germline CDR1 and CDR2 sequences are DFQATT and SNEGSKA (reference sequence). The CDR3 reads CSARPRLLTEAFF. DNA for the CDR3: TGCAGTGCTAGACCCAGGTTATTAACTGAAGCTTTCTTT.

This clonotype occurred many times. The rearrangement links TRBV4-1 to TRBJ1-6; 8 nucleotides agree with TRBD1. Germline V gene data show CDR1 as MGHRA and CDR2 as YSYEKL. With V trimmed by 4 bases and J by 0 bases, 8 bases remained unmatched. The CDR3 runs to 18 residues. In DNA form, the CDR3 reads TGCGCCAGCAGCCGTACAGGGGGGGCAAGCTCCTATAATTCACCCCTCCACTTT. This translates into CASSRTGGASSYNSPLHF.

This clonotype occurred many times. CDR3 in DNA: TGCAGCGTTTTTAAAGGGGAACAAGAGACCCAGTACTTC. Its translation: CSVFKGEQETQYF. This chain connects TRBV29-1 to TRBJ2-5, with D tentatively TRBD1 (5 bases). Germline CDR1 reads SQVTM; CDR2 reads ANQGSEA. This CDR3 spans 13 amino acids. V was shortened by 5 bases and J by 2 bases, with 12 bases between the two germline ends. Full variable domain (remainder filled in from reference TRBV29-1 and TRBJ2-5): SAVISQKPSRDICQRGTSLTIQCQVDSQVTMMFWYRQQPGQSLTLIATANQGSEATYESGFVIDKFPISRPNLTFSTLTVSNMSPEDSSIYLCSVFKGEQETQYFGPGTRLLVL.

This chain uses TRBV5-5 with TRBJ1-1, with D perhaps matching TRBD1 (5 bases). Trimming removed 3 bases at V and 8 bases at J, with 14 bases between. Germline V gene data show CDR1 as SGHKS and CDR2 as YYEKEE (reference sequence). The CDR3 loop spans 13 amino acids. CDR3 coding DNA: TGTGCCAGCAGCTCGGGGGGGGTGTCGGAAGCTTTCTTT. The encoded protein is CASSSGGVSEAFF.

As to this clonotype: A much bigger clone sits one base away, suggesting this may be a read error. CDR3 protein: CASSLGRDEHF. The CDR3 DNA sequence: TGTGCCAGCAGTTTGGGGAGAGACGAGCATTTT. The chain links TRBV12-3 or TRBV12-4 to TRBJ1-5; no firm D call. The length of the CDR3 is 11 residues. Trimming pared 3 bases from V and 14 bases from J, leaving 11 bases between.

This clonotype was seen repeatedly, ten times or more. The rearrangement links TRBV10-3 to TRBJ2-2, with D uncertain. Germline V gene data show CDR1 as ENHRY and CDR2 as SYGVKD. The CDR3 is made up of 11 amino acids. V lost 5 bases, J lost 7 bases, and 5 bases lay in between. The CDR3 DNA reads as TGTGCCATCAGTCCCGGCGGGGAGCTGTTTTTT. Its translation: CAISPGGELFF.

There are many counts of this clonotype. V is TRBV6-5 and J is TRBJ1-5, with D possibly being TRBD1 (5 bases). In germline, CDR1 is MNHEY, CDR2 SVGAGI. The CDR3 sequence is 16 residues long. V lost 0 bases, J lost 6 bases, and 15 bases lay in between. CDR3 amino acids: CASSYSTSGRIQPQHF. Here the CDR3 DNA reads TGTGCCAGCAGTTACTCGACGTCAGGGAGGATTCAGCCCCAGCATTTT.

This clonotype was found many times. The chain employs TRBV5-1 and TRBJ2-7; 8 bases map to TRBD1. V dropped 5 bases and J dropped 2; count of bases not matched to a gene: 6. CDR1 is SGHRS, CDR2 YFSETQ, per germline. CDR3 length: 14 amino acids. CDR3 sequence (DNA): TGCGCCAGCAGGGCCGGGACAGGTCCCTACGAGCAGTACTTC. It yields the protein CASRAGTGPYEQYF.

This clonotype was counted ten times or more. The genes are TRBV28 and TRBJ2-1; D is uncertain. The V gene lost 6 bases and the J gene lost 6 bases, with 6 bases spanning the gap. This CDR3 region has 11 residues. CDR1 and CDR2 from the germline V gene are MDHEN and SYDVKM. The DNA of the CDR3 is TGTGCCAGCAGGACCCTCAATGAGCAGTTCTTC. Protein: CASRTLNEQFF.

This clonotype was seen repeatedly, ten times or more. The V and J genes are TRBV20-1 and TRBJ2-7; D call uncertain. Trimming removed 6 bases at V and 3 bases at J, with 9 bases between. Germline CDR1 reads DFQATT; CDR2 reads SNEGSKA (reference sequence). The CDR3 has 11 residues. The CDR3 loop is CSAEHGYEQYF. DNA of the CDR3: TGCAGTGCCGAACATGGCTACGAGCAGTACTTC.

This clonotype was picked up many times. The chain recombines TRBV12-3 or TRBV12-4 with TRBJ1-5; TRBD1 agrees at 7 bases. The junction had 4 bases not matched to a gene; V was cut back by 4 bases and J by 1 base. The CDR3 consists of 15 residues. The CDR3 loop is CASSWDSTSNQPQHF. In DNA form, the CDR3 reads TGTGCCAGCAGTTGGGACAGTACGAGCAATCAGCCCCAGCATTTT.

There are many counts of this clonotype. The genes are TRBV28 and TRBJ2-7, with D hard to call. CDR3 length equals 15 residues. The ends were cut back, 2 bases at V and 3 bases at J, with 14 bases in the middle. Germline CDR1 is MDHEN and CDR2 is SYDVKM. In DNA form, the CDR3 reads TGTGCCAGCAGTTTAGGCGGCCAGCTGCACTACGAGCAGTACTTC. Translated, it gives CASSLGGQLHYEQYF. Filled out from reference TRBV28 and TRBJ2-7, the complete variable domain reads DVKVTQSSRYLVKRTGEKVFLECVQDMDHENMFWYRQDPGLGLRLIYFSYDVKMKEKGDIPEGYSVSREKKERFSLILESASTNQTSMYLCASSLGGQLHYEQYFGPGTRLTVT.

V is TRBV5-6 and J is TRBJ2-7; 7 nucleotides match TRBD1. The CDR3 is 14 amino acids. V lost 7 bases to trimming and J lost 2 bases; unmatched junction nucleotides: 9. The germline V gene has CDR1 SGHDT and CDR2 YYEEEE. The CDR3 sequence: CASRQSGGAYEQYF. The CDR3 region has the DNA TGTGCCAGCCGGCAGTCAGGGGGTGCCTACGAGCAGTACTTC.

This clonotype is medium-sized in the sample. The rearrangement joins TRBV12-3 or TRBV12-4 to TRBJ2-5; 13 bases map to TRBD2. Losses at the gene ends were 3 bases for V and 0 bases for J; bases not matched to a gene: 4. This CDR3 has 17 residues. CDR3 amino acids: CASSFLGLAGDQETQYF. The CDR3 DNA follows: TGTGCCAGCAGTTTTTTAGGACTAGCGGGAGACCAAGAGACCCAGTACTTC.

This clonotype showed up many times. J is TRBJ1-4 and V is TRBV12-3 or TRBV12-4, with 7 bases aligning to TRBD1. CDR3 size: 13 residues. The V and J ends lost 7 bases and 4 bases, in that order; junction bases with no gene match: 3. The CDR3 region has the DNA TGTGCCAGCAACCGGGACAGTAATGAAAAACTGTTTTTT. Translation: CASNRDSNEKLFF.

At least ten counts were recorded for this clonotype. CDR3 amino acids: CASSDLPGQGADEQFF. The CDR3, as DNA: TGTGCCAGCAGTGATCTGCCGGGACAGGGGGCTGATGAGCAGTTCTTC. V usage is TRBV6-4 and J usage is TRBJ2-1; 12 positions match TRBD1. Germline-derived CDR1 and CDR2 are MRHNA and SNTAGT. The CDR3 spans 16 residues. The V segment lost 3 bases and the J segment 8 bases; nucleotides outside the gene matches: 8.

This clonotype was observed at least ten times. The V and J genes are TRBV5-1 and TRBJ2-7; D is unresolved. The V gene lost 0 bases and the J gene lost 4 bases, with 8 bases spanning the gap. The CDR3 spans 13 residues. CDR1 and CDR2 (germline): SGHRS, YFSETQ. CDR3 residues: CASSLGPGYEQYF. CDR3 sequence (DNA): TGCGCCAGCAGCTTGGGCCCAGGATACGAGCAGTACTTC.

The chain combines TRBV7-2 with TRBJ1-4; no clear D gene. Per germline, CDR1 SGHTA and CDR2 FQGNSA. The CDR3 consists of 13 residues. The V and J ends lost 1 base and 4 bases respectively, with 4 bases between them. The CDR3 DNA is TGTGCCAGCAGCTTAGGACTTAATGAAAAACTGTTTTTT. It translates to CASSLGLNEKLFF.

The chain is built from TRBV10-3 and TRBJ2-7; D possibly corresponds to TRBD2 (6 bases). The CDR3 consists of 11 residues. Per the germline V gene, CDR1 is ENHRY and CDR2 is SYGVKD. The CDR3: CAAGSSYEQYF. The CDR3 nucleotides read TGTGCGGCGGGGAGCTCCTACGAGCAGTACTTC.

The V gene is TRBV27, the J gene TRBJ1-2; D remains ambiguous. The germline V gene encodes CDR1 MNHEY and CDR2 SMNVEV (reference sequence). CDR3 size: 9 residues. Trimming stripped 8 bases from V and 7 bases from J, with 5 bases between. CDR3 sequence: CASPLGYTF. CDR3 sequence (DNA): TGTGCCAGCCCCCTTGGCTACACCTTC.